Included here is one TCR beta chain sequence, with context. Its antigen is not known. These data belong to a study of cytomegalovirus exposure and HLA in healthy donors. Overall study context: Inside one of the first data releases sat 75 million to 100 million unique TCRs taken from HLA-typed donors. Falling in the Caucasian-associated ancestry cluster were 81% of 398 genotyped donors. Findings and limits, study-wide: Analysis performed later showed TCR beta chains linked to HLA being more clonally expanded than equally common others.

The PCR had 60 Vbeta and 13 Jbeta primers. Original processing methods: As a later analysis found, there were approximately 80 million unique TCR beta chains, of which about 10 million were shared. Here immunoSEQ multiplex PCR was the method, and the copy in TCRdb shows in-frame clones only, minus some. That table supplies the V and J calls and clone size; D and trimming were determined from the DNA. Of roughly 160,000 clones detected, roughly 80% appear once; the ten largest clones hold 2.4%. Sequenced sample: PBMCs. The sequence was obtained from a male donor in good health and CMV-seronegative.

CDR3: CASRASSGSHEQYF. In DNA form, the CDR3 reads TGTGCCAGCAGAGCCAGTTCGGGGTCCCACGAGCAGTACTTC. This chain joins TRBV25-1 and TRBJ2-7; TRBD2 is a possible D gene (5 bases). The length of the CDR3 is 14 residues. V shed 6 bases and J shed 5 bases, with 17 bases lying between them. Germline loops: CDR1 MGHDK, CDR2 SYGVNS.